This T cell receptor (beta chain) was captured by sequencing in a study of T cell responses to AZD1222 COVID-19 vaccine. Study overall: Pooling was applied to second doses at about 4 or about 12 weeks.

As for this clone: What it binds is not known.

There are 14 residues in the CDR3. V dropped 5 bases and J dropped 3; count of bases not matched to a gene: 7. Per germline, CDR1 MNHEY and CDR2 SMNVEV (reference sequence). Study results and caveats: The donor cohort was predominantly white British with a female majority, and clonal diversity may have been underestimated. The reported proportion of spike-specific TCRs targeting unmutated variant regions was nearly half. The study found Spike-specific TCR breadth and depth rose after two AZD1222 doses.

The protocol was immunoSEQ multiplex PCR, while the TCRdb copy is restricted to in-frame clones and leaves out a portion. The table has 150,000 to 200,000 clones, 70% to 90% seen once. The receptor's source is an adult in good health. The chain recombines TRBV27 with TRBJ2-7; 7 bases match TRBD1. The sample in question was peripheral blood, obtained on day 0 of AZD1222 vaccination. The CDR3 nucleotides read TGTGCCAGCAGTAGCCGGGACAGTGGCTACGAGCAGTACTTC. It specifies CASSSRDSGYEQYF.